This TCR beta chain derives from a study of blood T cell repertoires in COVID-19. CDR1 and CDR2 (germline): MDHEN, SYDVKM. Trimming pared 3 bases from V and 3 bases from J, leaving 20 bases between. The CDR3 extends over 17 amino acids. In the study's own analysis: How many nucleated cells were present was estimated from reference gene primer amplification. Generated by immunoSEQ multiplex PCR, the TCRdb table keeps only in-frame clones and is missing some. D and trimming were read from the DNA, whereas the V and J calls and clone size are those reported in that table. The profile shows about 200,000 clones, 70% to 85% of them singletons.

The genes are TRBV28 and TRBJ2-5, with D possibly matching TRBD2 (5 bases). The sequence derives from a human donor in a cohort sampled during active COVID-19. The sequencing sample was made of peripheral blood. The CDR3 loop is CASSLSTVPGREETQYF. The CDR3 DNA follows: TGTGCCAGCAGTTTGTCCACTGTTCCGGGAAGAGAAGAGACCCAGTACTTC.